This TCR beta chain was observed in a study of T cell responses to AZD1222 COVID-19 vaccine. The CDR3 loop spans 15 amino acids. This table comes from immunoSEQ multiplex PCR, and its TCRdb copy is limited to in-frame clones, with some not included. Among 65,000 to 80,000 clones, around 90% were seen once, and the ten largest hold 6% to 8.5%. This clone was counted only a few times. Its target is not known. Whole-study results and caveats: Unmutated regions of variants are reportedly targeted by nearly half of spike-specific TCRs. CD4 TCRs linked to vaccination spanned spike, dominating at 160-218 and 743-854. Only a handful of AZD1222 recipients were seropositive at baseline.

The chain couples TRBV21-1 to TRBJ1-2; the tabulated D call, TRBD1, remains unverified against the DNA. TRBV21-1 has pseudogene status. The sequencing used peripheral blood, collected on day 0 of MenACWY control vaccination. The source is an adult in good health. The CDR3 loop reads CASRDRVNPNYGYTF. CDR3 DNA: TGTGCCAGCCGGGACAGGGTAAATCCTAACTATGGCTACACCTTC.